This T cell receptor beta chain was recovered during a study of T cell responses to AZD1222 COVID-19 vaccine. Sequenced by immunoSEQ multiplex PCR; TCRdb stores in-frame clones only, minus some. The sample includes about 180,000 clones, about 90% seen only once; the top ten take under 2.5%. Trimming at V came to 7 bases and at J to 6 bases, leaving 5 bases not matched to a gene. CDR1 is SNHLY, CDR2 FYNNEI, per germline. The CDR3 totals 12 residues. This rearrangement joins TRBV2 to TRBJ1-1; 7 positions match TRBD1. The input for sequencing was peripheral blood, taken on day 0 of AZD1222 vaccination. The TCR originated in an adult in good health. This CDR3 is CASKGGRAEAFF. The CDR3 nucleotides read TGTGCCAGCAAAGGGGGCCGGGCTGAAGCTTTCTTT.